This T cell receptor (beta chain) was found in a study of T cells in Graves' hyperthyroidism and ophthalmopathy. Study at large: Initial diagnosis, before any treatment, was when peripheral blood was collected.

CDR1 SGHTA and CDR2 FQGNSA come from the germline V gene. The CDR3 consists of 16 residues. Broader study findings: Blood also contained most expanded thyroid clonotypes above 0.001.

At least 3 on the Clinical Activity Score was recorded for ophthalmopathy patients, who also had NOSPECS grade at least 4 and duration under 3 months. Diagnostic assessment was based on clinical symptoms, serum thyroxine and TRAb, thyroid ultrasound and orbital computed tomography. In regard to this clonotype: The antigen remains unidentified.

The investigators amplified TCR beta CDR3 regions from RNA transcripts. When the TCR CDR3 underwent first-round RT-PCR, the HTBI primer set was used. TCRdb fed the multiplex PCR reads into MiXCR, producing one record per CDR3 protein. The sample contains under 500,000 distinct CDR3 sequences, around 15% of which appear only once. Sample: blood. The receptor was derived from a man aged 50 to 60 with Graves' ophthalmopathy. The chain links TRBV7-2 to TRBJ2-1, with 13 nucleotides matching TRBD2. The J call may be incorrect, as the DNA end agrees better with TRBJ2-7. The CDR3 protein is CASSLGGTSGMYEQYF. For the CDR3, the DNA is TGTGCCAGCAGCTTAGGAGGGACTAGCGGGATGTATGAGCAGTACTTC.